Listed below are T cell receptor beta chains from one sample, sequenced in a study of shared T cell receptors in the human thymus. Clones were read by immunoSEQ multiplex PCR, and TCRdb kept only the in-frame ones, dropping some. The sample shows about 540,000 clones, around 82% of them seen only once. The same data also contributed to another study, on human thymus T cells.

Sequencing was performed on thymocytes. Receptor source: a boy less than two years old with a congenital heart defect. Each CDR3 is given with its conserved first and last residue. Each record gives: J gene, CDR3 length, D gene, clone size, V gene, CDR3 DNA, CDR3 protein. The D gene is left open where the match is weak. Size values are once, few and many counts, or a class for expanded clones, and some rows have none.

j_gene: TRBJ2-1; len: 12; d_gene: .; abundance: .; v_gene: TRBV29-1; CDR3nt: TGCAGCGTTGACAGGGTTAAGGATGAGCAGTTCTTC; CDR3aa: CSVDRVKDEQFF
j_gene: TRBJ2-5; len: 13; d_gene: .; abundance: .; v_gene: TRBV5-6; CDR3nt: TGTGCCAGCAGCTTGCACAGAAAAGAGACCCAGTACTTC; CDR3aa: CASSLHRKETQYF
j_gene: TRBJ2-7; len: 14; d_gene: .; abundance: .; v_gene: TRBV6-5; CDR3nt: TGTGCCAGCAGTGGCGGCCTCCCTGAGTACGAGCAGTACTTC; CDR3aa: CASSGGLPEYEQYF
j_gene: TRBJ2-2; len: 15; d_gene: TRBD2; abundance: .; v_gene: TRBV5-1; CDR3nt: TGCGCCAGCAGCTTGGGTAGCGGGGCCACCGGGGAGCTGTTTTTT; CDR3aa: CASSLGSGATGELFF
j_gene: TRBJ1-2; len: 14; d_gene: .; abundance: .; v_gene: TRBV19; CDR3nt: TGTGCCAGTAGTTCCTCAAACGGTACCAATGGCTACACCTTC; CDR3aa: CASSSSNGTNGYTF
j_gene: TRBJ2-7; len: 13; d_gene: .; abundance: once; v_gene: TRBV19; CDR3nt: TGTGCCAGTAGTATCGGCAGGGGCTACGAGCAGTACTTC; CDR3aa: CASSIGRGYEQYF
j_gene: TRBJ1-2; len: 15; d_gene: .; abundance: .; v_gene: TRBV4-2; CDR3nt: TGTGCCAGCAGCTCCGGGGGGAGGGTTAACTATGGCTACACCTTC; CDR3aa: CASSSGGRVNYGYTF
j_gene: TRBJ2-1; len: 16; d_gene: .; abundance: .; v_gene: TRBV6-6; CDR3nt: TGTGCCAGCACCCCCCCGGAGCGGGCCTCCTACAATGAGCAGTTCTTC; CDR3aa: CASTPPERASYNEQFF
j_gene: TRBJ2-2; len: 14; d_gene: .; abundance: .; v_gene: TRBV5-5; CDR3nt: TGTGCCAGCAGCTTGGTGGCAATCGCCGGGGAGCTGTTTTTT; CDR3aa: CASSLVAIAGELFF
j_gene: TRBJ2-1; len: 16; d_gene: TRBD2; abundance: .; v_gene: TRBV4-1; CDR3nt: TGCGCCAGCAGCCAAAATAGCGGGAGACTTCGGAATGAGCAGTTCTTC; CDR3aa: CASSQNSGRLRNEQFF
j_gene: TRBJ2-1; len: 15; d_gene: TRBD2; abundance: .; v_gene: TRBV4-2; CDR3nt: TGTGCCAGCAGCCAAGGACTAGCGGGAGAGGGTGAGCAGTTCTTC; CDR3aa: CASSQGLAGEGEQFF
j_gene: TRBJ1-2; len: 13; d_gene: TRBD1; abundance: .; v_gene: TRBV25-1; CDR3nt: TGTGCCAGCAGTCTCAGGGGGCGGGATGGCTACACCTTC; CDR3aa: CASSLRGRDGYTF
j_gene: TRBJ1-2; len: 12; d_gene: .; abundance: .; v_gene: TRBV30; CDR3nt: TGTGCCTATACGACAGCGACCTATGGCTACACCTTC; CDR3aa: CAYTTATYGYTF